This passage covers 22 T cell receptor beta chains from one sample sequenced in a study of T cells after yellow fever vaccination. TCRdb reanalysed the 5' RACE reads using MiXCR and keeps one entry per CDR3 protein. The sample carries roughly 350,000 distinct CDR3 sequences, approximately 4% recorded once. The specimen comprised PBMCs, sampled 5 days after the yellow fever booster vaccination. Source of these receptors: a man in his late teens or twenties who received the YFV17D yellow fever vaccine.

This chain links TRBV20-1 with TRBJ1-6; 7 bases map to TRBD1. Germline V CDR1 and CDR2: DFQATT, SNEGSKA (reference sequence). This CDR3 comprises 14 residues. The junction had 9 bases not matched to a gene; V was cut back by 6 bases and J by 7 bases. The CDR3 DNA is TGCAGTGCACCTCAGACAGGGATAAATTCACCCCTCCACTTT. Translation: CSAPQTGINSPLHF.

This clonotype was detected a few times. CDR3 amino acids: CSAARGLGDADTQYF. The CDR3 DNA reads TGCAGTGCTGCCAGGGGACTAGGAGACGCAGATACGCAGTATTTT. The rearrangement uses TRBV20-1 and TRBJ2-3; 8 bases fit TRBD2. The germline CDR1 and CDR2 sequences are DFQATT and SNEGSKA (reference sequence). This CDR3 has 15 residues. Trimming cost V 5 bases and J 4 bases; bases outside gene matches: 11.

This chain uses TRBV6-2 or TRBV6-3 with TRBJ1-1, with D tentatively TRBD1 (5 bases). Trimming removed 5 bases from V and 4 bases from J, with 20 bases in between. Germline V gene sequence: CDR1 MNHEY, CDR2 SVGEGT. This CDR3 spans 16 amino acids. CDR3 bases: TGTGCCAGCAGTCCTCGGACACCCCTGGGGACCACTGAAGCTTTCTTT. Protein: CASSPRTPLGTTEAFF.

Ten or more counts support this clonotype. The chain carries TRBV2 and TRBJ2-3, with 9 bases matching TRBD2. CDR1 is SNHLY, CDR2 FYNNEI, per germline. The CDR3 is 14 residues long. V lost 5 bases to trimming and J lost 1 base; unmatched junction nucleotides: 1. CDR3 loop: CASSRLAGTDTQYF. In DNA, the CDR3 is TGTGCCAGCAGTCGACTAGCGGGCACAGATACGCAGTATTTT.

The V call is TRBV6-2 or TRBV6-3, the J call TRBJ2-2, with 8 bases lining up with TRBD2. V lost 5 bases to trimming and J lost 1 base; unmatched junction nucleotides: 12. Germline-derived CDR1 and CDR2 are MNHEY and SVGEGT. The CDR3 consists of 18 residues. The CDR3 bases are TGTGCCAGCAGTCAACACCGGGGACTAGAGGGGAACACCGGGGAGCTGTTTTTT. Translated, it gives CASSQHRGLEGNTGELFF.

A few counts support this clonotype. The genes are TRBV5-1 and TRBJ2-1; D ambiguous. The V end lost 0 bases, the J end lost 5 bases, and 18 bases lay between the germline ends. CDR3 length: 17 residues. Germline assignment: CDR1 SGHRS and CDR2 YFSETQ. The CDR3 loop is CASSLVILLGSHNEQFF. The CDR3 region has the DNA TGCGCCAGCAGCTTGGTGATCTTATTGGGCAGCCACAATGAGCAGTTCTTC.

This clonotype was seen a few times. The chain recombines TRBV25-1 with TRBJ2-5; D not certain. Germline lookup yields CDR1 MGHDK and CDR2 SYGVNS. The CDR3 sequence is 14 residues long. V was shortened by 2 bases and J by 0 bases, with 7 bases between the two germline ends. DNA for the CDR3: TGTGCCAGCAGTGAAACGGCAAACCAAGAGACCCAGTACTTC. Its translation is CASSETANQETQYF.

In nucleotides, the CDR3 is TGTGCCAGCAGCAATGACAGGAGCTCCTACGAGCAGTACGTC. This encodes CASSNDRSSYEQYV. This chain uses TRBV5-4 with TRBJ2-7; D possibly corresponds to TRBD1 (6 bases). CDR1 SGHNT and CDR2 YYREEE come from the germline V gene (reference sequence). Trimming pared 4 bases from V and 0 bases from J, leaving 11 bases between. CDR3 size: 14 residues.

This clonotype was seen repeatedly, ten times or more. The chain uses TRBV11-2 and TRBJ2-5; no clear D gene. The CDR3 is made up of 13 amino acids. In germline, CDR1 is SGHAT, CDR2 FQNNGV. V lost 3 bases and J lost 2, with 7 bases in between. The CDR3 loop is CASSFSGQETQYF. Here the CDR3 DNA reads TGTGCCAGCAGCTTTTCCGGGCAAGAGACCCAGTACTTC.

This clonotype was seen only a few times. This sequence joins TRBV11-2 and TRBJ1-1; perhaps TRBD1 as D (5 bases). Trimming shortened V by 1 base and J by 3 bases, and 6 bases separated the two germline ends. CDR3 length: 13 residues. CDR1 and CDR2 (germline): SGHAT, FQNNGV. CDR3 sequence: CASSLVQDTEAFF. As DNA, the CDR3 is TGTGCCAGCAGCTTAGTACAGGACACTGAAGCTTTCTTT.

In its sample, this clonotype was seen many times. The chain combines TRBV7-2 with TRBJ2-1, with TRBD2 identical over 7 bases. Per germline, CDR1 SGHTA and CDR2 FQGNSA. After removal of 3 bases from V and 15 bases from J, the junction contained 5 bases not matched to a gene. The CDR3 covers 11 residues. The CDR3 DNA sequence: TGTGCCAGCAGCTTTCTAGCGGTATTGTTCTTC. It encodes CASSFLAVLFF.

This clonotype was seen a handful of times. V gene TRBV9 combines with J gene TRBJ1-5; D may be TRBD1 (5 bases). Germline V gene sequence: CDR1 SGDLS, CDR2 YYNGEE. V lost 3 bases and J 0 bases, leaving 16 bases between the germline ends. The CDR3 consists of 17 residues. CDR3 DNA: TGTGCCAGCAGCGCAGGGCCCGGGGGGTTTAGCAATCAGCCCCAGCATTTT. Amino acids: CASSAGPGGFSNQPQHF.

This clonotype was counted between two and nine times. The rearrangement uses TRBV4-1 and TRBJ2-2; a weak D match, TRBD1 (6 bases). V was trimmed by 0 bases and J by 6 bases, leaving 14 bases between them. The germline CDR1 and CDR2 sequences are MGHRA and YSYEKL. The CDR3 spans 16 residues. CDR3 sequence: CASSQDQQGEAGELFF. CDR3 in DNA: TGCGCCAGCAGCCAAGATCAACAGGGCGAGGCCGGGGAGCTGTTTTTT.

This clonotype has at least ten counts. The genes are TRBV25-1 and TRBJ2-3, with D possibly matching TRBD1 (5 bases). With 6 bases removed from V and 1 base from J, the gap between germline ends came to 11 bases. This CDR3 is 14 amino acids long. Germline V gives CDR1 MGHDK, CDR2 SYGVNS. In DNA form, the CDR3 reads TGTGCCAGCAGCGCCCCGACAGGCACAGATACGCAGTATTTT. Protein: CASSAPTGTDTQYF.

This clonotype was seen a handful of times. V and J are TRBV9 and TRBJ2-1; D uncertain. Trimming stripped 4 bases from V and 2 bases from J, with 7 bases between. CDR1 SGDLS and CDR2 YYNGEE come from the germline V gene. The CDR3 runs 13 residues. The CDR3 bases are TGTGCCAGCAGCCGTGAGGCCTACAATGAGCAGTTCTTC. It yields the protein CASSREAYNEQFF.

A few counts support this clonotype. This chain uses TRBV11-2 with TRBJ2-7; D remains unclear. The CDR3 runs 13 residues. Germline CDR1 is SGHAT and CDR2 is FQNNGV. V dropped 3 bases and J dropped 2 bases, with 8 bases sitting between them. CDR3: CASSFGHAYEQYV. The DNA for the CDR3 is TGTGCCAGCAGCTTCGGCCACGCCTACGAGCAGTACGTC.

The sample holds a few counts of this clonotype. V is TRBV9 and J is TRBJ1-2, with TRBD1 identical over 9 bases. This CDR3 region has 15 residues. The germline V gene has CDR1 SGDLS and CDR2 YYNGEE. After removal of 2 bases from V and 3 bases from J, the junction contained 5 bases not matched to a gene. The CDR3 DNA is TGTGCCAGCAGCGTCGGGACAGGGATATACTATGGCTACACCTTC. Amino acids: CASSVGTGIYYGYTF.

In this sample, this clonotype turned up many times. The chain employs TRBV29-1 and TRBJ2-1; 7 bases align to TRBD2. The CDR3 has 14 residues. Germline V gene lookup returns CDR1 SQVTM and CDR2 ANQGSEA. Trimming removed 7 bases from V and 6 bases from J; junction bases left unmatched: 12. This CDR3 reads CSGEHIGTINEQFF. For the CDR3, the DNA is TGCAGCGGGGAACATATCGGGACTATCAATGAGCAGTTCTTC.

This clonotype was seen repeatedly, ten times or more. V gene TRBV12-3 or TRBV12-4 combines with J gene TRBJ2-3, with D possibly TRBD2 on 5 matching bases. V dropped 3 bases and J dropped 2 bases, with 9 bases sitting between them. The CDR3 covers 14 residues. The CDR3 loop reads CASSFSSPTDTQYF. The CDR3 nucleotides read TGTGCCAGCAGTTTTTCTAGCCCCACAGATACGCAGTATTTT.

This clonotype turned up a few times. CDR3 sequence: CASSTQEGNTEAFF. Written as DNA, the CDR3 is TGCGCCAGCAGCACACAAGAAGGGAACACTGAAGCTTTCTTT. This chain joins TRBV5-1 and TRBJ1-1; D not certain. Trimming took off 4 bases at V and 1 base at J, with 11 bases between the two ends. The CDR3 is 14 residues long. Germline CDR1 and CDR2: SGHRS and YFSETQ.

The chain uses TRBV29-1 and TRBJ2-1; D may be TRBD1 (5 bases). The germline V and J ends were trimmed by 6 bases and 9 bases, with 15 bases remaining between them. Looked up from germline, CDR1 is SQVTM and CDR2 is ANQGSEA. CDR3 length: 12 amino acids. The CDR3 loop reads CSVYRFGVEQFF. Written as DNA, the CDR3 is TGCAGCGTCTACAGGTTTGGAGTTGAGCAGTTCTTC.

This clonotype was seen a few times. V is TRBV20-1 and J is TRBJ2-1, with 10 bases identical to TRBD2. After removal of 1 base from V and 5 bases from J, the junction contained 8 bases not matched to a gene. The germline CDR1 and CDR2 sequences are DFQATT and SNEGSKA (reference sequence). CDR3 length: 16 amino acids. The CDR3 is CSARVGSGGAHNEQFF. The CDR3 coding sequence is TGCAGTGCTAGAGTTGGCAGCGGGGGGGCCCACAATGAGCAGTTCTTC.